This is a list of T cell receptor beta chains from one sample in a study of shared clonotypes between healthy human individuals. The table came from immunoSEQ multiplex PCR; TCRdb's copy has only in-frame clones and leaves some out. The table has 780,000 or so clones, over 60% seen once. The specimen was memory CD4+ T cells sorted from blood. These receptors were collected from a woman aged 25 to 39 in good health. Both conserved end residues are part of each CDR3. Fields, in order: V gene, clone size, D gene, J gene, CDR3 protein, CDR3 DNA. D genes are given only for firm matches. Clone sizes are given selectively: once, few, many, or a class where the clone is expanded.

TRBV5-1	.	.	TRBJ2-1	CASSRGDTNEQFF	TGCGCCAGCAGCCGGGGGGACACCAATGAGCAGTTCTTC
TRBV11-2	once	.	TRBJ2-3	CASSLRQNPDLDTQYF	TGTGCCAGCAGCCTACGACAGAACCCAGACCTAGATACGCAGTATTTT
TRBV25-1	many	.	TRBJ1-5	CASSEGGRGRPQHF	TGTGCCAGCAGTGAAGGCGGCCGGGGTCGGCCCCAGCATTTT
TRBV4-1	.	.	TRBJ2-1	CASSQEVGTGSFF	.
TRBV6-5	.	TRBD2	TRBJ2-7	CASSYFSGRAGEQYF	TGTGCCAGCAGTTACTTTAGCGGGAGGGCCGGTGAGCAGTACTTC
TRBV5-6	few	TRBD2	TRBJ2-5	CASTRLAGVETQYF	TGTGCCAGCACTCGACTAGCGGGAGTAGAGACCCAGTACTTC
TRBV2	.	TRBD2	TRBJ2-1	CASSAGTSIHYNEQFF	TGTGCCAGCAGTGCCGGGACTAGCATCCACTACAATGAGCAGTTCTTC
TRBV2	.	TRBD1	TRBJ1-1	CASSDDQGARGAFF	TGTGCCAGCAGTGATGATCAGGGGGCGCGAGGGGCTTTCTTT
TRBV6-1	.	TRBD1	TRBJ1-5	CASSETGVVGNQPQHF	TGTGCCAGCAGTGAAACAGGGGTCGTGGGCAATCAGCCCCAGCATTTT
TRBV18	.	TRBD2	TRBJ2-1	CASSPGLAGVGEQFF	TGTGCCAGCTCACCAGGACTAGCGGGAGTCGGAGAGCAGTTCTTC
TRBV6-5	.	TRBD1	TRBJ2-7	CASRPGTAYEQYF	TGTGCCAGCAGACCCGGGACAGCATACGAGCAGTACTTC
TRBV28	.	TRBD2	TRBJ2-1	CASSLLPSGSGEQFF	TGTGCCAGCAGTCTACTCCCTAGCGGGAGTGGTGAGCAGTTCTTC
TRBV2	.	TRBD1	TRBJ2-1	CASTAGTGVIDNEQFF	TGTGCCAGCACGGCCGGGACAGGGGTTATCGACAATGAGCAGTTCTTC
TRBV18	.	TRBD2	TRBJ2-2	CASSPRLAGDTGELFF	TGTGCCAGCTCACCACGTCTAGCGGGAGATACCGGGGAGCTGTTTTTT
TRBV5-4	.	TRBD2	TRBJ2-7	CASSFAGGRVDEQYF	TGTGCCAGCAGCTTCGCGGGAGGACGGGTGGACGAGCAGTACTTC
TRBV27	.	TRBD2	TRBJ2-7	CASRSTSGSSYEQYF	TGTGCCAGCAGGTCTACTAGCGGGAGCTCCTACGAGCAGTACTTC
TRBV19	.	.	TRBJ1-3	CASSTLLLSGNTIYF	TGTGCCAGTAGTACCTTACTTCTATCTGGAAACACCATATATTTT
TRBV25-1	.	TRBD2	TRBJ2-3	CASSALQTSGRGTDTQYF	TGTGCCAGCAGTGCACTTCAGACTAGCGGGAGAGGCACAGATACGCAGTATTTT
TRBV7-7	many	TRBD1	TRBJ2-5	CASSLGRTGEQTQYF	TGTGCCAGCAGCTTAGGAAGGACAGGGGAACAGACCCAGTACTTC
TRBV14	few	TRBD2	TRBJ2-7	CASSQEAGSGEQYF	TGTGCCAGCAGCCAAGAAGCGGGGAGTGGAGAGCAGTACTTC
TRBV25-1	many	.	TRBJ2-7	CASRVLGSSGEQYF	TGTGCCAGCAGAGTTTTGGGATCGTCGGGAGAGCAGTACTTC
TRBV2	.	TRBD2	TRBJ2-1	CASSEAENGRALVYNEQFF	TGTGCCAGCAGTGAAGCCGAGAACGGGAGGGCCTTAGTTTACAATGAGCAGTTCTTC
TRBV28	few	TRBD1	TRBJ1-1	CATNPPGTAEAFF	TGTGCCACCAACCCCCCCGGGACAGCTGAAGCTTTCTTT
TRBV25-1	many	TRBD2	TRBJ2-7	CASSEGGVVEQYF	TGTGCCAGCAGTGAGGGAGGGGTAGTGGAGCAGTACTTC
TRBV19	.	.	TRBJ1-5	CASSLGSPSNQPQHF	TGTGCCAGTAGCCTTGGGTCACCAAGCAATCAGCCCCAGCATTTT
TRBV7-7	.	.	TRBJ2-7	CASSLGTNYEQYF	TGTGCCAGCAGCTTGGGGACCAACTACGAGCAGTACTTC
TRBV25-1	once	TRBD1	TRBJ2-1	CASSETGPYNEQFF	TGTGCCAGCAGTGAGACAGGGCCGTACAATGAGCAGTTCTTC
TRBV5-4	.	.	TRBJ2-1	CASSRGAGRFADEQFF	TGTGCCAGCAGTCGAGGGGCGGGGCGATTCGCGGATGAGCAGTTCTTC
TRBV7-2	.	.	TRBJ2-7	CASSLIKGSYEQYF	TGTGCCAGCAGCTTAATTAAGGGCTCCTACGAGCAGTACTTC
TRBV23-1	.	TRBD2	TRBJ2-7	CASRGGSSYEQYF	TGCGCCAGCAGGGGGGGGAGCTCCTACGAGCAGTACTTC
TRBV5-1	.	TRBD1	TRBJ1-6	CASRNYDRESPLHF	TGCGCCAGCAGGAATTACGACAGGGAATCACCCCTCCACTTT
TRBV14	.	.	TRBJ2-7	CASSQVSLLEQYF	TGTGCCAGCAGCCAAGTGTCCTTGTTGGAGCAGTACTTC
TRBV5-6	.	.	TRBJ2-2	CASSFGRPAGELFF	TGTGCCAGCAGCTTTGGACGCCCGGCCGGGGAGCTGTTTTTT
TRBV4-1	.	TRBD2	TRBJ2-7	CASSRFIASGTYEQYF	TGCGCCAGCAGCCGCTTTATTGCTAGCGGGACCTACGAGCAGTACTTC
TRBV19	.	.	TRBJ1-3	CASTIGTSGNTIYF	TGTGCCAGTACCATTGGGACCTCTGGAAACACCATATATTTT
TRBV19	.	TRBD1	TRBJ1-1	CASKESRGQGLRGEAFF	TGTGCCAGTAAGGAATCGAGGGGACAGGGCCTTCGGGGGGAAGCTTTCTTT
TRBV4-2	.	.	TRBJ2-7	CASSQDLRPSSYEQYF	TGTGCCAGCAGCCAAGATCTGCGCCCAAGCTCCTACGAGCAGTACTTC
TRBV27	.	.	TRBJ1-2	CASSYRDKPGYTF	TGTGCCAGCAGTTACCGGGATAAGCCCGGCTACACCTTC
TRBV25-1	once	.	TRBJ2-6	CASSFGAGANVLTF	TGTGCCAGCAGTTTCGGTGCCGGGGCCAACGTCCTGACTTTC
TRBV19	few	TRBD2	TRBJ2-7	CASSLGLGPFYEQYF	TGTGCCAGTAGTCTCGGACTAGGGCCTTTCTACGAGCAGTACTTC
TRBV19	.	.	TRBJ2-4	CATSLAKNIQYF	TGTGCCACCTCCCTCGCCAAAAACATTCAGTACTTC
TRBV5-1	.	TRBD1	TRBJ2-7	CASSTGTGGIEQYF	TGCGCCAGCAGCACCGGGACAGGGGGGATCGAGCAGTACTTC
TRBV6-6	few	TRBD2	TRBJ2-7	CASSTSGGPHEQYF	TGTGCCAGCAGTACTAGCGGAGGACCCCACGAGCAGTACTTC
TRBV18	.	TRBD1	TRBJ2-3	CASSLRTGTGQYF	TGTGCCAGCTCACTAAGAACCGGGACAGGGCAGTATTTT
TRBV6-1	.	.	TRBJ2-5	CASSDGRETQYF	TGTGCCAGCAGTGATGGGCGGGAGACCCAGTACTTC
TRBV7-9	.	.	TRBJ2-4	CASSLALSELAKNIQYF	TGTGCCAGCAGCTTAGCGCTTAGCGAGTTAGCCAAAAACATTCAGTACTTC
TRBV10-2	.	.	TRBJ1-1	CASSPALNTEAFF	TGCGCCAGCAGCCCCGCCTTGAACACTGAAGCTTTCTTT
TRBV18	once	TRBD2	TRBJ2-1	CASSPLAGGPGEQFF	TGTGCCAGCTCACCACTAGCGGGAGGGCCTGGTGAGCAGTTCTTC
TRBV19	.	.	TRBJ2-5	CASSIRSGGPQETQYF	TGTGCCAGTAGTATCAGGAGCGGAGGCCCCCAAGAGACCCAGTACTTC
TRBV5-1	.	.	TRBJ2-6	CASSASSGANVLTF	TGCGCCAGCAGCGCCTCCTCTGGGGCCAACGTCCTGACTTTC
TRBV27	.	TRBD1	TRBJ1-1	CASRSRTGSFEAFF	TGTGCCAGCCGGTCCCGGACAGGGTCCTTTGAAGCTTTCTTT
TRBV7-9	once	.	TRBJ1-3	CASSLGYGNTIYF	TGTGCCAGCAGCTTAGGGTATGGAAACACCATATATTTT
TRBV28	.	TRBD1	TRBJ1-2	CASSFHRGKSANYGYTF	TGTGCCAGCAGTTTCCACAGGGGGAAAAGTGCTAACTATGGCTACACCTTC
TRBV30	.	.	TRBJ2-1	CAWSVRGDEQFF	TGTGCCTGGAGTGTACGCGGGGATGAGCAGTTCTTC